These 28 T cell receptor beta chains came from one sample sequenced in a study of blood T cell repertoires in COVID-19. Profiling relied on immunoSEQ multiplex PCR, and the TCRdb table lists in-frame clones only, not all of them. The table has 100,000 to 150,000 clones, about 70% seen once. The specimen was peripheral blood. These receptors originate from a woman aged 70-85 years with acute or convalescent COVID-19.

This clone has only a few counts. The chain recombines TRBV28 with TRBJ2-5; 7 bases match TRBD1. J was trimmed by 1 base and V by 3 bases; bases with no gene match: 2. This CDR3 region has 14 residues. In germline, CDR1 is MDHEN, CDR2 SYDVKM. The CDR3 protein is CASSFRDSQETQYF. The CDR3 DNA sequence: TGTGCCAGCAGTTTCCGGGACAGCCAAGAGACCCAGTACTTC.

The chain has TRBV7-8 and TRBJ2-7; 7 nucleotides match TRBD1. The CDR3 has 14 amino acids. The germline gives CDR1 SGHVS, CDR2 FQNEAQ. V was clipped by 4 bases and J by 0 bases; unmatched bases: 3. The CDR3 is CASSSDRHSYEQYF. The CDR3 region has the DNA TGTGCCAGCAGCTCGGACAGGCACTCCTACGAGCAGTACTTC.

The chain joins TRBV24-1 to TRBJ2-3; 10 bases match TRBD1. The CDR3 extends over 16 amino acids. The V and J ends lost 7 bases and 2 bases, in that order; junction bases with no gene match: 8. Germline V lookup: CDR1 KGHDR, CDR2 SFDVKD. This CDR3 reads CATRTGQGGATDTQYF. CDR3 coding DNA: TGTGCCACCAGAACAGGACAGGGGGGAGCCACAGATACGCAGTATTTT.

This sequence joins TRBV11-2 and TRBJ2-5; possibly TRBD2 for D (5 bases). Germline V gene sequence: CDR1 SGHAT, CDR2 FQNNGV. The ends were cut back, 1 base at V and 2 bases at J, with 11 bases in the middle. This CDR3 comprises 15 residues. The CDR3 loop is CASSLVSSGQETQYF. In DNA form, the CDR3 reads TGTGCCAGCAGCTTAGTATCTTCGGGACAAGAGACCCAGTACTTC.

The chain is built from TRBV6-6 and TRBJ2-7; D is ambiguous. This CDR3 comprises 13 residues. Germline loops: CDR1 MNHNY, CDR2 SVGAGI (reference sequence). V was cut by 5 bases and J by 0 bases, with 8 bases left in between. Written as DNA, the CDR3 is TGTGCCAGCAGTGGCGGCCCCTCCTACGAGCAGTACTTC. Amino acid sequence: CASSGGPSYEQYF.

The rearrangement uses TRBV19 and TRBJ2-1; possible D gene TRBD2, 5 bases. There are 17 residues in the CDR3. With 4 bases removed from V and 0 bases from J, the gap between germline ends came to 16 bases. CDR1 is LNHDA, CDR2 SQIVND, per germline (reference sequence). The CDR3 sequence: CASSTGREISSYNEQFF. The CDR3, as DNA: TGTGCCAGTAGTACAGGACGGGAAATTAGCTCCTACAATGAGCAGTTCTTC. The complete variable domain, with remaining parts taken from reference TRBV19 and TRBJ2-1, reads DGGITQSPKYLFRKEGQNVTLSCEQNLNHDAMYWYRQDPGQGLRLIYYSQIVNDFQKGDIAEGYSVSREKKESFPLTVTSAQKNPTAFYLCASSTGREISSYNEQFFGPGTRLTVL.

The chain is built from TRBV12-3 or TRBV12-4 and TRBJ1-4; D possibly corresponds to TRBD1 (5 bases). V was trimmed by 5 bases and J by 4 bases, leaving 8 bases between them. The CDR3 spans 13 residues. The CDR3, as DNA: TGTGCCAGCAGTGGGGGGGATAATGAAAAACTGTTTTTT. Protein product: CASSGGDNEKLFF.

The chain is built from TRBV24-1 and TRBJ2-2, with D hard to call. V lost 9 bases to trimming and J lost 0 bases, with 13 bases between them. CDR1 is KGHDR, CDR2 SFDVKD, per germline. The CDR3 spans 15 residues. The CDR3 DNA sequence: TGTGCCACCCAAGAGACTTACCCGAACACCGGGGAGCTGTTTTTT. It encodes CATQETYPNTGELFF.

This rearrangement joins TRBV19 to TRBJ2-1; 12 nucleotides match TRBD2. CDR1 and CDR2 from the germline V gene are LNHDA and SQIVND (reference sequence). Losses at the gene ends were 5 bases for V and 4 bases for J; bases not matched to a gene: 9. The CDR3 is made up of 17 amino acids. This chain's CDR3 is CASSLLRTSGVYNEQFF. The CDR3 DNA reads TGTGCCAGTAGTTTGTTAAGGACTAGCGGGGTTTACAATGAGCAGTTCTTC. Based on the CDR3 plus reference TRBV19 and TRBJ2-1, the full variable domain is DGGITQSPKYLFRKEGQNVTLSCEQNLNHDAMYWYRQDPGQGLRLIYYSQIVNDFQKGDIAEGYSVSREKKESFPLTVTSAQKNPTAFYLCASSLLRTSGVYNEQFFGPGTRLTVL.

This sequence joins TRBV5-1 and TRBJ1-5, with a tentative D call TRBD1 (5 bases). This CDR3 is 14 amino acids long. Germline CDR1 is SGHRS and CDR2 is YFSETQ. V lost 3 bases and J lost 3, with 10 bases in between. The CDR3 is CASSSTGPNQPQHF. DNA for the CDR3: TGCGCCAGCAGCTCTACAGGACCCAATCAGCCCCAGCATTTT.

This clone was seen only once. The V and J genes are TRBV5-4 and TRBJ1-3; D not resolved. V gave up 0 bases and J gave up 0 bases, with 4 bases separating them. The CDR3 is 14 amino acids. Germline V CDR1 and CDR2: SGHNT, YYREEE (reference sequence). The chain's CDR3 is CASSLASSGNTIYF. CDR3 sequence (DNA): TGTGCCAGCAGCTTGGCCAGCTCTGGAAACACCATATATTTT. The full variable domain, completed using reference TRBV5-4 and TRBJ1-3, is ETGVTQSPTHLIKTRGQQVTLRCSSQSGHNTVSWYQQALGQGPQFIFQYYREEENGRGNFPPRFSGLQFPNYSSELNVNALELDDSALYLCASSLASSGNTIYFGEGSWLTVV.

In its sample, this clone is medium-sized. The J gene is TRBJ2-1, the V gene TRBV19, with D possibly matching TRBD2 (5 bases). The CDR3 contains 13 residues. V was trimmed by 1 base and J by 8 bases, leaving 9 bases between them. In germline, CDR1 is LNHDA, CDR2 SQIVND (reference sequence). The CDR3 region is CASSIGLGDEQFF. In DNA form, the CDR3 reads TGTGCCAGTAGTATAGGCCTCGGGGATGAGCAGTTCTTC.

This clone was counted a few times. The chain uses TRBV2 and TRBJ1-5; 9 bases line up with TRBD1. V lost 8 bases, J lost 7 bases, and 12 bases stayed unmatched. There are 15 residues in the CDR3. Germline loops: CDR1 SNHLY, CDR2 FYNNEI. The CDR3 DNA is TGTGCCAGCCGTCCCGGGACAGGGTTGGGGCAGCCCCAGCATTTT. This codes for CASRPGTGLGQPQHF.

The chain employs TRBV7-8 and TRBJ2-2; no reliable D call. CDR3 size: 15 residues. Germline CDR1 SGHVS, CDR2 FQNEAQ. The V end lost 3 bases, the J end lost 1 base, and 9 bases lay between the germline ends. This chain's CDR3 is CASSLTPGNTGELFF. As DNA, the CDR3 is TGTGCCAGCAGCTTGACTCCCGGGAACACCGGGGAGCTGTTTTTT. The full variable domain, completed using reference TRBV7-8 and TRBJ2-2, is GAGVSQSPRYKVAKRGQDVALRCDPISGHVSLFWYQQALGQGPEFLTYFQNEAQLDKSGLPSDRFFAERPEGSVSTLKIQRTQQEDSAVYLCASSLTPGNTGELFFGEGSRLTVL.

This rearrangement joins TRBV6-2 or TRBV6-3 to TRBJ2-1; D is uncertain. The CDR3 totals 13 residues. The germline CDR1 and CDR2 sequences are MNHEY and SVGEGT. V lost 0 bases and J 4 bases, leaving 4 bases between the germline ends. The CDR3 DNA reads TGTGCCAGCAGTTACTCCCCGTACAATGAGCAGTTCTTC. This gives the protein CASSYSPYNEQFF.

This clone was recorded a few times. This chain joins TRBV12-3 or TRBV12-4 and TRBJ1-5; D call uncertain. V lost 0 bases and J 7 bases, leaving 7 bases between the germline ends. The CDR3 covers 13 residues. CDR3: CASSLARIQPQHF. CDR3 nucleotides: TGTGCCAGCAGTTTAGCGCGGATACAGCCCCAGCATTTT.

V and J are TRBV10-3 and TRBJ1-3; 9 bases line up with TRBD1. The junction had 3 bases not matched to a gene; V was cut back by 2 bases and J by 4 bases. CDR1 is ENHRY, CDR2 SYGVKD, per germline. The CDR3 covers 15 residues. DNA of the CDR3: TGTGCCATCAGTGAGGGACAGGGGCAAGGAAACACCATATATTTT. It encodes CAISEGQGQGNTIYF.

The rearrangement joins TRBV3-1 (or the pseudogene TRBV3-2) to TRBJ1-2; tentatively, D is TRBD1 (5 bases). The CDR3 covers 18 residues. Germline CDR1 LGHDT, CDR2 YNNKEL (reference sequence). The V end lost 1 base, the J end lost 2 bases, and 20 bases lay between the germline ends. The CDR3 nucleotides are TGTGCCAGCAGCCAAGCCTCTGGGGCTATACCTAGGAACTATGGCTACACCTTC. Protein sequence: CASSQASGAIPRNYGYTF.

This clone was recorded a few times. The chain is built from TRBV5-6 and TRBJ1-4, with 9 bases aligning to TRBD1. Germline values: CDR1 SGHDT, CDR2 YYEEEE. The J segment lost 8 bases and the V segment lost 3 bases, leaving 8 bases of the junction unmatched. The CDR3 consists of 15 residues. The CDR3 region is CASSSTGQGDEKLFF. The CDR3 coding sequence is TGTGCCAGCAGCTCCACGGGACAGGGCGACGAAAAACTGTTTTTT.

V usage is TRBV7-2 and J usage is TRBJ2-1; 8 bases align to TRBD1. V lost 5 bases to trimming and J lost 5 bases; unmatched junction nucleotides: 8. Germline assignment: CDR1 SGHTA and CDR2 FQGNSA. CDR3 length: 15 residues. The CDR3 is CASSTRGTGNNEQFF. The CDR3 bases are TGTGCCAGCAGCACTAGGGGGACAGGCAACAATGAGCAGTTCTTC.

The chain joins TRBV30 to TRBJ2-3; TRBD2 agrees at 9 bases. Trimming at V came to 2 bases and at J to 9 bases, leaving 12 bases not matched to a gene. The CDR3 is 15 amino acids. Per germline, CDR1 GTSNPN and CDR2 SVGIG (reference sequence). The CDR3 sequence is CAWSFAGGPGNTQYF. CDR3 nucleotide sequence: TGTGCCTGGAGTTTCGCGGGAGGGCCAGGGAACACGCAGTATTTT.

This sequence joins TRBV7-6 and TRBJ2-1; D unclear. CDR1 and CDR2 from the germline V gene are SGHVS and FNYEAQ. The CDR3 extends over 15 amino acids. The V end was cut by 1 base, the J end by 4 bases, with 11 bases between. This CDR3 is CASSLESGRYNEQFF. For the CDR3, the DNA is TGTGCCAGCAGCTTAGAGTCAGGCAGATACAATGAGCAGTTCTTC. Drawing the rest from reference TRBV7-6 and TRBJ2-1, the complete variable domain is GAGVSQSPRYKVTKRGQDVALRCDPISGHVSLYWYRQALGQGPEFLTYFNYEAQQDKSGLPNDRFSAERPEGSISTLTIQRTEQRDSAMYRCASSLESGRYNEQFFGPGTRLTVL.

This chain joins TRBV18 and TRBJ1-6; 8 positions agree with TRBD1. Trimming cost V 3 bases and J 8 bases; bases outside gene matches: 3. This CDR3 comprises 14 residues. CDR1 is KGHSH and CDR2 is LQKENI in the germline V gene. CDR3: CASSPTGADSPLHF. CDR3 DNA: TGTGCCAGCTCACCGACAGGGGCCGATTCACCCCTCCACTTT.

This chain uses TRBV12-5 with TRBJ1-1; no reliable D call. V gave up 11 bases and J gave up 6 bases, with 19 bases separating them. The V gene's germline CDR1 is LGHNT and CDR2 FRNRAP. The CDR3 is 13 residues long. The CDR3 protein is CASLREADAEAFF. Here the CDR3 DNA reads TGTGCTTCATTAAGGGAGGCGGACGCTGAAGCTTTCTTT.

The chain has TRBV12-5 and TRBJ1-5; D uncertain. Germline CDR1 is LGHNT and CDR2 is FRNRAP. The CDR3 has 11 residues. V gave up 6 bases and J gave up 4 bases, with 4 bases separating them. The CDR3: CASGPNQPQHF. CDR3 nucleotide sequence: TGTGCTAGTGGCCCAAATCAGCCCCAGCATTTT.

This clone turned up a few times. The chain links TRBV6-5 to TRBJ1-2; D unresolved. Germline V gene sequence: CDR1 MNHEY, CDR2 SVGAGI. This CDR3 spans 13 amino acids. Trimming pared 4 bases from V and 4 bases from J, leaving 10 bases between. CDR3 region: CASSFTSGYGYTF. Here the CDR3 DNA reads TGTGCCAGCAGTTTTACCTCAGGCTATGGCTACACCTTC.

Worth noting for this clone: Other DNA sequences in this specimen translate into the identical CDR3. The chain has TRBV5-1 and TRBJ2-1; the D gene is possibly TRBD1 (5 bases). The germline V and J ends were trimmed by 1 base and 0 bases, with 8 bases remaining between them. Germline values: CDR1 SGHRS, CDR2 YFSETQ. CDR3 length equals 15 residues. CDR3 in DNA: TGCGCCAGCAGCTTGACAGGCAACTCCTACAATGAGCAGTTCTTC. It translates to CASSLTGNSYNEQFF.

The V gene is TRBV24-1, the J gene TRBJ2-7; TRBD2 might be the D (6 bases). Germline V gene data show CDR1 as KGHDR and CDR2 as SFDVKD. Trimming pared 3 bases from V and 5 bases from J, leaving 22 bases between. This CDR3 is built from 17 residues. The CDR3 DNA reads as TGTGCCACCAGTGATGGGGGAAGCGGGCCAGGCTACGACGAGCAGTACTTC. This gives the protein CATSDGGSGPGYDEQYF.